Given below is one T cell receptor beta chain in context. No cognate antigen has been identified for it. Trimming removed 0 bases from V and 15 bases from J; the gene matches leave 15 bases unexplained. Via the germline V gene, CDR1 is LGHNA and CDR2 YSLEER. The CDR3 runs 16 amino acids, cysteine and phenylalanine included. Left in the record is the CDR3 DNA by itself, 48 bases read in frame from the first base. The sample comes from a study of cytomegalovirus exposure and HLA in healthy donors (dated by TCRdb to the late 2010s). Describing the broader study: In an earlier analysis of roughly 500 of the donors, 276 Gb of sequence data and approximately 120 million unique TCR beta sequences from about 180 million T cells were reported. An early release that covered some 630 HLA-typed donors contained 250 to 350 gigabases of sequencing data and 80 million or so unique TCR sequences. Among the roughly 390 genotyped donors, approximately 81% belonged to the genetic ancestry cluster associated with self-reported Caucasian donors. The study was designed to test whether signatures of past pathogen exposure could be identified by cataloging public T cell receptors. The study profiled the T cell repertoires of under 700 subjects by immunosequencing and related them to cytomegalovirus serostatus. In addition to the first cohort of 650 to 750 subjects, a separate validation cohort of approximately 120 different subjects was used. High-throughput TCR immunosequencing, statistical association of individual TCRs with disease status, and machine learning were combined to predict cytomegalovirus infection status. A later analysis re-analyzed previously published TCR beta repertoires from roughly 630 donors and added high-resolution HLA genotyping to study TCR occurrence patterns. The later analysis used no new phenotypic data to find candidate immune exposures, relying instead on TCR beta sequences and their occurrence across donors. In an earlier analysis of roughly 580 of the donors, high-throughput TCR beta sequencing was used to judge whether each TCR beta V gene segment behaved as functional or pseudogenic. Donor age, sex, ethnicity and CMV serostatus were compiled together with the repertoire data. A later genetic analysis used genome-wide SNP genotypes for about 65% of the roughly 700 donors, treating that subset as a discovery cohort. All discovery cohort repertoires had been generated using a single sequencing platform. Both class I and class II loci were covered by HLA typing, at four-digit resolution. Typing coverage varied by locus: 629-630 donors for A, B, C, DRB1 and DQB1; roughly 520 for DQA1; around 610 for DPA1; roughly 450 for DPB1. Several DR-DQ haplotypes were handled as single units for association and clustering because linkage in the cohort was strong. On average, roughly 250,000 unique TCR beta nucleotide sequences were sequenced per donor among about 400 genotyped donors of the cohort, with roughly 18% of those sequences being non-productive.

The library came from the immunoSEQ multiplex PCR assay. The multiplex PCR relied on a mix of 60 forward primers for TCR Vbeta segments and 13 reverse primers for TCR Jbeta segments. The CDR3 region of rearranged TCR beta genes was amplified from genomic DNA with a multiplex PCR assay. The amplified TCR beta libraries were sequenced on the Illumina HiSeq System as 87-base-pair reads. In the source study's methods: In a later analysis, roughly 80 million unique TCR beta chains were counted across the 650 to 750 repertoires, and roughly 9.9 million of these chains were shared by at least two donors. To remove PCR and sequencing errors, raw reads were error-corrected and collapsed into unique sequences using a nearest-neighbor algorithm that merged closely related sequences. Alignment of CDR3 sequences to IMGT reference sequences was used to assign V, D and J gene segments. For a sequence to be retained, at least a six-nucleotide match to both a V gene segment and a J gene segment was required. Rearrangements were called productive when the CDR3 lacked stop codons and stayed in frame with V and J; all others were non-productive. Following IMGT convention, CDR3 was defined as the stretch from the second conserved V-encoded cysteine to the conserved J-encoded phenylalanine. The earlier analysis of about 610 of the donors excluded sequences that lacked an unambiguous match to a single V gene segment. An earlier analysis of a few hundred of the donors classified V segments as functional when productive rearrangements were above 56.7% and as segregating when the standard deviation between donors was above 5%. A statistical classification framework was built to diagnose cytomegalovirus status from the catalog of TCR beta chain sequences. A later analysis assigned V and J genes by comparing TCR nucleotide sequences with IMGT/GENE-DB human TR gene sequences. A later analysis assigned CDR3 sequences and most-parsimonious VDJ recombination scenarios with the TCRdist pipeline. A later analysis defined each TCR beta chain by its CDR3 amino acid sequence plus V-gene family, and excluded reads lacking a unique V-gene family. As a way to deal with suspected cross-contamination and a sequencing artifact, a later analysis dropped under 600 nucleotide sequences that were highly shared and had low generation probability. In a later analysis, a clonal expansion index was calculated for each public chain from normalized within-repertoire ranks of inferred template counts. In a later analysis, generation probabilities were computed with a VDJ recombination model fitted to out-of-frame rearrangements, and the resulting probabilities were checked against IGoR. A later analysis scored TCR-TCR, TCR-HLA and TCR-CMV co-occurrence with hypergeometric tests, applying a repertoire-size bias correction to TCR pairs. False discovery rates were estimated in a later analysis by permuting HLA or CMV assignments 20 times. A later analysis grouped co-occurring TCRs with DBSCAN, adding TCRdist sequence similarity when clustering within HLA-allele-positive subsets. For co-occurrence clustering, repertoires with fewer than 30,000 or more than 120,000 public chains were excluded, along with about five repertoires with anomalous nucleotide sharing. The table was pulled from immuneACCESS by TCRdb, which kept in-frame rearrangements only. Such tables lose some clones; where checked, under half of the loss comes from unresolved V genes, and the rest has no known cause. V, J and clone size reflect that table, while D and trimming were determined from the DNA. The sample's clone listing holds roughly 50,000 clones. About 6.1% of the sample rests with the top ten.

General conclusions and limits of the study: In a later analysis, some 18,000 TCR beta sequences were associated with specific HLA alleles at a false discovery rate of 0.05. According to a later analysis, parvovirus B19, influenza, CMV and Epstein-Barr virus appeared linked to several top co-occurrence clusters. A further reported finding was that TCR beta sequences accurately predicted the HLA-A and HLA-B alleles for most subjects in the first cohort. A later analysis found that TCR association rates varied across HLA loci, with DRB1 alleles showing the most associated TCRs and HLA-C alleles the fewest. The cohort was sequenced for TCR beta chains only, and without alpha or paired-chain data the features that could be detected were limited. Three of the identified cytomegalovirus-associated TCR beta chains were confirmed in vitro to be specific for cytomegalovirus antigens. Compared with the approximately 670-donor mean, donors in an Asian-associated ancestry cluster had fewer N-insertions in productive TCRs, according to a later genetic analysis. Linkage disequilibrium might explain the correlated functional status among segregating V segments, but an unknown experimental factor could not be excluded. Because the 87-base-pair reads could not distinguish some IMGT-functional V segments, including TRBV6-2 and TRBV6-3, those segments were excluded. A later analysis found that most CMV-associated TCR beta chains appeared HLA-restricted, with HLA associations seemingly driven largely by CMV exposure. According to the authors, the approach could potentially be generalized to other disease states and immunological phenotypes. Because HLA typing was missing for some donors at each locus, association tests included only the typed subset. A group of highly shared sequence variants was considered likely to be a technical artifact of the sequencing pipeline. Compared with equally common non-associated chains, HLA-associated TCR beta chains in a later analysis were more clonally expanded and had lower generation probabilities. When HLA alleles, especially DR and DQ, strongly co-occurred, TCR associations were difficult to assign to individual alleles. CMV serostatus was the only immune exposure information available for the cohort. In an earlier analysis of some 540 of the donors, most TCR beta V segments appeared in productive rearrangements about 90% or about 30% of the time, broadly matching IMGT annotations. In both the original and validation cohorts, the classifier was reported to diagnose cytomegalovirus status with high specificity and sensitivity. V-gene and J-gene trimming of TCR beta chains was associated with a missense DCLRE1C variant in a later genetic analysis, and the association was replicated in an independent cohort. The study gave a list of some 150 TCR beta chains associated with cytomegalovirus. Across donors, most TCR sequences were observed very rarely, whereas some public TCRs were present in many individuals. The earlier analysis of almost 600 of the donors excluded approximately 17 rarely observed V segments, including chromosome 9 orphons, because counts were too low. Roughly uniform sequencing depth across donors was assumed in presence/absence analyses, although this assumption may not hold.

The cohort consisted of some 730 healthy bone marrow donors. Cohort members were all nominally healthy when sampled, although unrecorded immune exposures were likely present. The donor was CMV seropositive and belonged to the group of some 290 seropositive cohort members. A peripheral blood sample was collected from each donor, and TCR beta sequencing was performed on peripheral blood mononuclear cells. The Qiagen DNeasy Blood Extraction Kit was used to extract genomic DNA from the blood cell samples. The chain is encoded by TRBV4-3 joined to TRBJ2-1, with TRBD1 matching 9 junction bases. Sequencing input: PBMCs. The source is a male donor in good health and CMV-seropositive. The nucleotide sequence reads as follows: TGCGCCAGCAGCCAAGATTCCGGGACAGGGTCTGGTCAGCGGTTCTTC. Translated, this gives CASSQDSGTGSGQRFF.